These 5 T cell receptor beta chains originate from one sample sequenced in a study of T-cell reconstitution after alpha-beta-depleted transplantation in children. Unique molecular identifiers were incorporated into the prepared TCRbeta library. TCRdb independently ran MiXCR on the PCR reads; one entry per CDR3 protein. The sample lists some 590,000 distinct CDR3 sequences, about 11% occurring once. Material: PBMCs from the stem cell graft donor, obtained from the stem cell graft. The receptors come from a human donor who donated a stem cell graft to a child with acute myeloid leukemia.

This clonotype was found many times. This chain joins TRBV29-1 and TRBJ1-1; unclear D gene. Trimming cost V 4 bases and J 7 bases, with 10 bases left between them. The CDR3 is made up of 11 amino acids. Looked up from germline, CDR1 is SQVTM and CDR2 is ANQGSEA. The CDR3 loop is CSVVEGLEAFF. CDR3 bases: TGCAGCGTTGTAGAAGGGCTTGAAGCTTTCTTT.

The rearrangement uses TRBV20-1 and TRBJ2-2; a weak D match, TRBD2 (5 bases). The CDR3 consists of 14 residues. Germline V lookup: CDR1 DFQATT, CDR2 SNEGSKA (reference sequence). V lost 7 bases to trimming and J lost 0 bases, with 12 bases between them. CDR3 residues: CSVRRRSNTGELFF. CDR3 nucleotides: TGCAGTGTCCGGAGGCGGTCGAACACCGGGGAGCTGTTTTTT.

For this clonotype: A much bigger clone sits one base away, suggesting this may be a read error. This chain joins TRBV30 and TRBJ2-3; weak D call: TRBD1 (5 bases). This CDR3 has 16 amino acids. Germline V lookup: CDR1 GTSNPN, CDR2 SVGIG (reference sequence). As DNA, the CDR3 is TGTGCCTGGAGTGTACTTGGATGGGCATTGACAGATACGCTGTATTTT. This encodes CAWSVLGWALTDTLYF.

Ten or more counts support this clonotype. The chain recombines TRBV7-9 with TRBJ2-3; 12 positions agree with TRBD2. V lost 1 base and J lost 6; bases outside the gene matches: 8. This CDR3 region has 17 residues. The germline V gene encodes CDR1 SEHNR and CDR2 FQNEAQ (reference sequence). The CDR3 DNA follows: TGTGCCAGCAGCTTAGGACTAGCGGGAGTTGCCTCGGATACGCAGTATTTT. Translation: CASSLGLAGVASDTQYF.

This clonotype was seen ten or more times. The rearrangement joins TRBV19 to TRBJ2-1; D is possibly TRBD1 (6 bases). Germline V CDR1 and CDR2: LNHDA, SQIVND (reference sequence). Trimming removed 6 bases at V and 2 bases at J, with 11 bases between. This CDR3 is 14 amino acids long. The CDR3 protein is CASREDRPYNEQFF. The CDR3 DNA follows: TGTGCCAGTAGAGAGGACAGACCCTACAATGAGCAGTTCTTC.